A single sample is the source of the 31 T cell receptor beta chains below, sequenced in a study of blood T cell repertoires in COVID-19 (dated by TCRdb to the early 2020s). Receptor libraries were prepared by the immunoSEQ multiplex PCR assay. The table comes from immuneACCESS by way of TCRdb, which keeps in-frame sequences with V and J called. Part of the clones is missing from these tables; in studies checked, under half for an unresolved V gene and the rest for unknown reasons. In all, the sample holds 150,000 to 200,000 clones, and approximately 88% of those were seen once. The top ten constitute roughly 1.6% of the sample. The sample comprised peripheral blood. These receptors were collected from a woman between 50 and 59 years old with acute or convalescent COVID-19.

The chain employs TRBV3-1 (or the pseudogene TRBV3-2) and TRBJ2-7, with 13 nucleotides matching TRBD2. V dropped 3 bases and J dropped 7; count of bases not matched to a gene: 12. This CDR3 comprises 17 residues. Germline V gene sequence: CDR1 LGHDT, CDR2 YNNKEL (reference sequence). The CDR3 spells CASSHRTGTSGDIEQYF. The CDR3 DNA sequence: TGTGCCAGCAGCCACAGAACCGGGACTAGCGGGGACATTGAGCAGTACTTC.

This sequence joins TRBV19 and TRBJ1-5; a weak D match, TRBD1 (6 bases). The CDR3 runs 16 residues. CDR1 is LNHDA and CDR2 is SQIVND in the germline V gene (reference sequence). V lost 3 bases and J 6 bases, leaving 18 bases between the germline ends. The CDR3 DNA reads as TGTGCCAGTAGTATGCCCGGGACGGCGGACAGTCAGCCCCAGCATTTT. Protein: CASSMPGTADSQPQHF.

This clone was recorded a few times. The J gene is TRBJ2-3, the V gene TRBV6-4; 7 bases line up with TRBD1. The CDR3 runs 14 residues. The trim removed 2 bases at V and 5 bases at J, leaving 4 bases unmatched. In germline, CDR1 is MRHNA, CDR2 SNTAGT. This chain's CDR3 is CASSDRGLGDTQYF. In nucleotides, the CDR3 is TGTGCCAGCAGTGACAGGGGGCTAGGAGATACGCAGTATTTT.

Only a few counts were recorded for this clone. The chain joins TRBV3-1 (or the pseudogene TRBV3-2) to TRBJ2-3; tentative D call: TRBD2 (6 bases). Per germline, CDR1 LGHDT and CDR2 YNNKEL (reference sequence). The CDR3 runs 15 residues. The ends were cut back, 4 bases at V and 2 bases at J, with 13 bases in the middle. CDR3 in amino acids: CASSPLTRPTDTQYF. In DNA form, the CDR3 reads TGTGCCAGCAGCCCCTTGACTAGGCCCACAGATACGCAGTATTTT.

The CDR3 DNA reads TGTGCCAGCAGCGACGGACAGGGGGCTGTAAACTACACCTTC. It encodes CASSDGQGAVNYTF. The chain employs TRBV7-9 and TRBJ1-2; 11 bases agree with TRBD1. With V trimmed by 5 bases and J by 10 bases, 9 bases remained unmatched. CDR3 length equals 14 residues. Germline CDR1 and CDR2: SEHNR and FQNEAQ (reference sequence).

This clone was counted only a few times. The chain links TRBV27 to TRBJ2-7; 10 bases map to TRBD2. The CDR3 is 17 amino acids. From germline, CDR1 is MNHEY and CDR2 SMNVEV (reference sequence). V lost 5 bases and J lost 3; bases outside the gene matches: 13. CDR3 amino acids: CASSLRLAGLTFYEQYF. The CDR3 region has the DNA TGTGCCAGCAGTCTCCGACTAGCGGGCCTTACCTTCTACGAGCAGTACTTC.

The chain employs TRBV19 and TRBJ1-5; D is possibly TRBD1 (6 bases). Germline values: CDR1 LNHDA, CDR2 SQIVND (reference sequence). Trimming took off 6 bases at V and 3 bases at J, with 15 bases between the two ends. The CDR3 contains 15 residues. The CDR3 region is CASSTTTGINQPQHF. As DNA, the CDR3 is TGTGCCAGTAGCACCACGACAGGAATCAATCAGCCCCAGCATTTT.

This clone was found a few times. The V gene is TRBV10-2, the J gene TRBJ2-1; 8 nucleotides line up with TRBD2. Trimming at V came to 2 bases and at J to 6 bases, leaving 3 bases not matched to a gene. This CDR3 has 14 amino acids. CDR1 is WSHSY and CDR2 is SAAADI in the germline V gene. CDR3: CASSEVSGVNEQFF. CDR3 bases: TGCGCCAGCAGTGAGGTTAGCGGGGTCAATGAGCAGTTCTTC.

The CDR3 is CASRRNHEQYF. For the CDR3, the DNA is TGTGCCAGCAGGCGAAACCACGAGCAGTACTTC. The V gene is TRBV3-1 (or the pseudogene TRBV3-2), the J gene TRBJ2-7, with D uncertain. The V and J ends lost 6 bases and 5 bases respectively, with 8 bases between them. The CDR3 consists of 11 residues. CDR1 is LGHDT, CDR2 YNNKEL, per germline (reference sequence).

The CDR3 sequence is CASSPRNTGEQFF. The DNA for the CDR3 is TGTGCCAGCTCACCTCGAAATACCGGTGAGCAGTTCTTC. The chain uses TRBV18 and TRBJ2-1; no clear D gene. The ends were cut back, 3 bases at V and 9 bases at J, with 12 bases in the middle. Looked up from germline, CDR1 is KGHSH and CDR2 is LQKENI. This CDR3 comprises 13 residues.

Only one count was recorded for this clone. The CDR3, as DNA: TGTGCCAGCAGCTTGGCTCCCAGGGGGTCTTTTGAGCAGTACTTC. Translating it yields CASSLAPRGSFEQYF. J is TRBJ2-7 and V is TRBV5-6, with 7 bases lining up with TRBD1. The CDR3 loop spans 15 amino acids. V gave up 0 bases and J gave up 7 bases; unmatched junction bases: 10. Germline CDR1 SGHDT, CDR2 YYEEEE.

This chain's CDR3 is CASSQLIAGDYEQYF. CDR3 DNA sequence: TGTGCCAGCAGCCAACTGATAGCGGGGGACTACGAGCAGTACTTC. This chain connects TRBV3-1 (or the pseudogene TRBV3-2) to TRBJ2-7, with 9 bases that match TRBD2. The germline CDR1 and CDR2 sequences are LGHDT and YNNKEL (reference sequence). V trimming: 2 bases; J trimming: 3 bases; junction bases outside the gene matches: 5. The length of the CDR3 is 15 residues.

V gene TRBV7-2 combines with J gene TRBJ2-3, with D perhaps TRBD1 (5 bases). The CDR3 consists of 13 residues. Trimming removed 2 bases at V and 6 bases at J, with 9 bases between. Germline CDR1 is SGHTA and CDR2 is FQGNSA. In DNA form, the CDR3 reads TGTGCCAGCAGCTTATACCAGGGCGATACGCAGTATTTT. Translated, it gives CASSLYQGDTQYF.

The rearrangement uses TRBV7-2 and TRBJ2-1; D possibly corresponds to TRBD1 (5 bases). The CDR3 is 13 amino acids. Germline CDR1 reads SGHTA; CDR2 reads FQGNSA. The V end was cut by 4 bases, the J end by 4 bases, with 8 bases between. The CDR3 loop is CASSSGNYNEQFF. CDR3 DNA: TGTGCCAGCAGCTCAGGGAATTACAATGAGCAGTTCTTC. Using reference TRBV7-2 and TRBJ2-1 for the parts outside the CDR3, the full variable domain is GAGVSQSPSNKVTEKGKDVELRCDPISGHTALYWYRQSLGQGLEFLIYFQGNSAPDKSGLPSDRFSAERTGGSVSTLTIQRTQQEDSAVYLCASSSGNYNEQFFGPGTRLTVL.

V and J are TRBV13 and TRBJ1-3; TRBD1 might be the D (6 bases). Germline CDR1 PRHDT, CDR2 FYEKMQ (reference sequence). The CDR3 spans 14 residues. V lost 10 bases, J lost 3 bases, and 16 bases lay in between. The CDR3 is CATAPTGYGNTIYF. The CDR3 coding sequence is TGTGCCACAGCCCCGACAGGTTATGGAAACACCATATATTTT.

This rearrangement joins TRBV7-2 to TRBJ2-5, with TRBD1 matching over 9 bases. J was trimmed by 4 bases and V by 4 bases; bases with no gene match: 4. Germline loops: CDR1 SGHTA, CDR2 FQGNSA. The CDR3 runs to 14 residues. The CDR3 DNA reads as TGTGCCAGCAGCTCGGACAGGGGACGAGAGACCCAGTACTTC. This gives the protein CASSSDRGRETQYF.

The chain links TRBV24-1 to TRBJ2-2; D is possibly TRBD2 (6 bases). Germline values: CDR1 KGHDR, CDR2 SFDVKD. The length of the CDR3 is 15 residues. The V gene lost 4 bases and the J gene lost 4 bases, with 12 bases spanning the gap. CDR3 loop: CATSEAGGSTGELFF. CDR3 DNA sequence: TGTGCCACCAGTGAGGCCGGAGGGAGCACCGGGGAGCTGTTTTTT.

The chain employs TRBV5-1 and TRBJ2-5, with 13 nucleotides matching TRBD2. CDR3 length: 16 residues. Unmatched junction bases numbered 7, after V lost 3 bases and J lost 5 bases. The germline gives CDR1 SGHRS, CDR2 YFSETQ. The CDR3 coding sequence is TGCGCCAGCAGCTCCGGACTAGCGGGAGTGTGGGAGACCCAGTACTTC. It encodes CASSSGLAGVWETQYF.

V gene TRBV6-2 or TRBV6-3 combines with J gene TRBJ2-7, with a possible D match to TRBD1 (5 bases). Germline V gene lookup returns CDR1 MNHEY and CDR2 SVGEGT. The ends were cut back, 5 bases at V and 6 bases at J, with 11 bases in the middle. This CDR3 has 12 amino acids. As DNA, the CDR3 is TGTGCCAGCAGTCCCCAGGGTGGCGAGCAGTACTTC. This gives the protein CASSPQGGEQYF.

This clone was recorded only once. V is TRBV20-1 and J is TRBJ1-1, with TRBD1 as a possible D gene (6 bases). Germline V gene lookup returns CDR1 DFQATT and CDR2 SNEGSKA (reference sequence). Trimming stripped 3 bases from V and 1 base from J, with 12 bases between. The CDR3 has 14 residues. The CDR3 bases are TGCAGTGCTAGTGGGGGCATGCCGAACACTGAAGCTTTCTTT. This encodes CSASGGMPNTEAFF.

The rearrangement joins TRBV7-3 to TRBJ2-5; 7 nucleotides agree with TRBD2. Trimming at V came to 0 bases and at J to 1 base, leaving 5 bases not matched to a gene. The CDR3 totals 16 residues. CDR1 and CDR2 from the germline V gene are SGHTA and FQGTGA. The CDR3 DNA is TGTGCCAGCAGCTTAACCCCCTCTAGCGGCCAAGAGACCCAGTACTTC. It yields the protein CASSLTPSSGQETQYF.

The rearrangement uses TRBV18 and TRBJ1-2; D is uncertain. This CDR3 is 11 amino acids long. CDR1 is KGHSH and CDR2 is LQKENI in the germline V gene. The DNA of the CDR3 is TGTGCTTCGGCGGGAGAGTATGGCTACACCTTC. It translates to CASAGEYGYTF. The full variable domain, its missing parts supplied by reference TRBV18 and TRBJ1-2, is NAGVMQNPRHLVRRRGQEARLRCSPMKGHSHVYWYRQLPEEGLKFMVYLQKENIIDESGMPKERFSAEFPKEGPSILRIQQVVRGDSAAYFCASAGEYGYTFGSGTRLTVV.

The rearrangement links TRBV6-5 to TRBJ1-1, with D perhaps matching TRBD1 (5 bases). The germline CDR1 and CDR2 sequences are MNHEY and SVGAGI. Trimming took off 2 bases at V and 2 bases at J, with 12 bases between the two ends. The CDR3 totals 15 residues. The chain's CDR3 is CASSYGAGFNTEAFF. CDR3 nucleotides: TGTGCCAGCAGTTACGGGGCAGGTTTTAACACTGAAGCTTTCTTT.

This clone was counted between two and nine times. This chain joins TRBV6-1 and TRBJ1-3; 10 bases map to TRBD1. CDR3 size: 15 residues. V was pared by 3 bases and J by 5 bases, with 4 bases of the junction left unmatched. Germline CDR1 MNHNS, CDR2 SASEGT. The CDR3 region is CASSEGQGPRNTIYF. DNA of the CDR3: TGTGCCAGCAGTGAGGGACAGGGGCCCAGAAACACCATATATTTT.

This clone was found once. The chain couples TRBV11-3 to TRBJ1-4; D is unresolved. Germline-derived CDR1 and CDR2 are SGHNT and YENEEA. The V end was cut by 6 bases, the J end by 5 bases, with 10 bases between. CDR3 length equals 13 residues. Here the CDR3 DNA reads TGTGCCAGCAGGAGCCGACTAAATGAAAAACTGTTTTTT. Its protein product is CASRSRLNEKLFF.

The DNA for the CDR3 is TGTGCCATCGCGATTACCCAGCGGGGGCCAGAGACCCAGTACTTC. It encodes CAIAITQRGPETQYF. V is TRBV10-3 and J is TRBJ2-5; TRBD2 matches 8 bases. Germline assignment: CDR1 ENHRY and CDR2 SYGVKD. This CDR3 has 15 residues. J was trimmed by 4 bases and V by 8 bases; bases with no gene match: 12.

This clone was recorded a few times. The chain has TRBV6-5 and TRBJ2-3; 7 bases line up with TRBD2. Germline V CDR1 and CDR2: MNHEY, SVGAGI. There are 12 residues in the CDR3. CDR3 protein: CAVRGEGDTQYF. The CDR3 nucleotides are TGTGCTGTACGGGGGGAAGGGGATACGCAGTATTTT.

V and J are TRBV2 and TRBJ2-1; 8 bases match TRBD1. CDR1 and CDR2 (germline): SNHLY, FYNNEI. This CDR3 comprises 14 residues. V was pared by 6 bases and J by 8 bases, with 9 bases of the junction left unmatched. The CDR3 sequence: CASREDRVKDEQFF. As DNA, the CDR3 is TGTGCCAGCAGAGAGGACAGGGTTAAGGATGAGCAGTTCTTC. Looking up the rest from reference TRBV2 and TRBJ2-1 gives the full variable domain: EPEVTQTPSHQVTQMGQEVILRCVPISNHLYFYWYRQILGQKVEFLVSFYNNEISEKSEIFDDQFSVERPDGSNFTLKIRSTKLEDSAMYFCASREDRVKDEQFFGPGTRLTVL.

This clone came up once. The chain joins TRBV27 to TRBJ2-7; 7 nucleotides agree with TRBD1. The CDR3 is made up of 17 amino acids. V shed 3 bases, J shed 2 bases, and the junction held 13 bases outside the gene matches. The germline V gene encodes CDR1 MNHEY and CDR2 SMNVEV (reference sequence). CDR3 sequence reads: CASSFNQGGGLTYEQYF. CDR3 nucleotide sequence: TGTGCCAGCAGTTTTAACCAAGGGGGCGGATTAACCTACGAGCAGTACTTC.

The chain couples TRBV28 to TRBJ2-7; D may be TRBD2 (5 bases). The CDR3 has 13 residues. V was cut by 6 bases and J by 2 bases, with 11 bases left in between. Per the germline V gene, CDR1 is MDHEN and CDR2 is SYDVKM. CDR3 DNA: TGTGCCAGCAGCTCGGGATCCCCCTACGAGCAGTACTTC. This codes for CASSSGSPYEQYF.

CDR3 amino acids: CASSLIGRAAHYGYTF. The CDR3, as DNA: TGTGCCAGCAGTTTAATCGGCAGGGCAGCTCACTATGGCTACACCTTC. The rearrangement joins TRBV27 to TRBJ1-2; TRBD1 is a possible D gene (5 bases). The V gene lost 2 bases and the J gene lost 3 bases, with 16 bases spanning the gap. Germline V CDR1 and CDR2: MNHEY, SMNVEV (reference sequence). The CDR3 sequence is 16 residues long.